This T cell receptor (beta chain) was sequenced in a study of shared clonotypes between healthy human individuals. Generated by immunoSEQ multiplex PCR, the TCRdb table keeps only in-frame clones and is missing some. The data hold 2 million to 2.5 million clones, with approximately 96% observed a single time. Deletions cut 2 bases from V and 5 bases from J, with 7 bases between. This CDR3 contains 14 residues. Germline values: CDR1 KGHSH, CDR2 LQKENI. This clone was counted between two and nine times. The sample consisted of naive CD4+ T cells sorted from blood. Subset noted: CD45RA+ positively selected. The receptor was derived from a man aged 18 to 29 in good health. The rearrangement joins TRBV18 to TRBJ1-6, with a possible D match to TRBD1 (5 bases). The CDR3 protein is CASSPRGDNSPLHF. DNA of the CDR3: TGTGCCAGCTCACCAAGGGGCGATAATTCACCCCTCCACTTT.